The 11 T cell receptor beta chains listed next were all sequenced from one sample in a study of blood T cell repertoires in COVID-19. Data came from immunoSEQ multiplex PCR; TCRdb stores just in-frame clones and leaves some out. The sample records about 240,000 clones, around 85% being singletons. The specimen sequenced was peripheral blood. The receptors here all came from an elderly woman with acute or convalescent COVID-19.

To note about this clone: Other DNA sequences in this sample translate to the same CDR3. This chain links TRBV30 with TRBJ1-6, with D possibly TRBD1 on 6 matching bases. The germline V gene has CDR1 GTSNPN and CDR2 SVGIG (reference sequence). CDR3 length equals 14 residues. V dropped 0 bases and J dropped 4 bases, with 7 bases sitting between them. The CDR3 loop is CAWSVQGYNSPLHF. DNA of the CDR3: TGTGCCTGGAGTGTACAGGGTTATAATTCACCCCTCCACTTT.

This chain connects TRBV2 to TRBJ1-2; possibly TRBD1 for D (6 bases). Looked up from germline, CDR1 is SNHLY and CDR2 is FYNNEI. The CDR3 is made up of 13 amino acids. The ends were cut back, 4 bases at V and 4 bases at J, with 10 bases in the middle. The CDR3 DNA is TGTGCCAGCAGTGTTGACAGGAGCTATGGCTACACCTTC. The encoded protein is CASSVDRSYGYTF.

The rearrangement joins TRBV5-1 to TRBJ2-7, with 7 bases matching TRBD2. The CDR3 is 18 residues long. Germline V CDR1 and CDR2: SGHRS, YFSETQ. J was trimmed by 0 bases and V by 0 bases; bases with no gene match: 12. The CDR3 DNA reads TGCGCCAGCAGCTTGGCGGGGGGTAGCGACTCGAGCTCCTACGAGCAGTACTTC. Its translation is CASSLAGGSDSSSYEQYF.

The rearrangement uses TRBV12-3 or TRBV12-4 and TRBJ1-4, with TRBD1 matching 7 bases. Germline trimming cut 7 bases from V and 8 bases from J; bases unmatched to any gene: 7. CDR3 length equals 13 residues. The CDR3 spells CASTHDRVEKLFF. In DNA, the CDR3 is TGTGCCAGCACCCACGACAGGGTCGAAAAACTGTTTTTT.

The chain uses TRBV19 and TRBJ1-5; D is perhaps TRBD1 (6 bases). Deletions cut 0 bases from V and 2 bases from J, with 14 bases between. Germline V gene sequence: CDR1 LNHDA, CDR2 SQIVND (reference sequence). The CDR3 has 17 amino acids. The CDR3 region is CASSIERGGYGNQPQHF. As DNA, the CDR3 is TGTGCCAGTAGTATAGAACGAGGGGGATATGGCAATCAGCCCCAGCATTTT.

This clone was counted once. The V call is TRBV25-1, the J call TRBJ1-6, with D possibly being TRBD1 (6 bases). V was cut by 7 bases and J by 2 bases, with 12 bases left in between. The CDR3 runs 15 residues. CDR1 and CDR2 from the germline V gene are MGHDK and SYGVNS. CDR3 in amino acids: CASNRQDAYNSPLHF. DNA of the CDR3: TGTGCCAGCAACAGACAGGACGCCTATAATTCACCCCTCCACTTT.

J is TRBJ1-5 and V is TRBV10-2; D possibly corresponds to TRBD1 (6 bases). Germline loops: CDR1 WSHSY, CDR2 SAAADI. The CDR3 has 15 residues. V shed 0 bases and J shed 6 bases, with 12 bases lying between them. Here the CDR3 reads CASSESAGVGQPQHF. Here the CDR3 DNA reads TGCGCCAGCAGTGAGTCAGCAGGGGTGGGTCAGCCCCAGCATTTT.

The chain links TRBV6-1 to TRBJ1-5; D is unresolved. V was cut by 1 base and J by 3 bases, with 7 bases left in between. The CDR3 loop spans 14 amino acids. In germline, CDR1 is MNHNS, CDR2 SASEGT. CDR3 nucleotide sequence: TGTGCCAGCAGTGAAGTCCAGTCCAATCAGCCCCAGCATTTT. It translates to CASSEVQSNQPQHF.

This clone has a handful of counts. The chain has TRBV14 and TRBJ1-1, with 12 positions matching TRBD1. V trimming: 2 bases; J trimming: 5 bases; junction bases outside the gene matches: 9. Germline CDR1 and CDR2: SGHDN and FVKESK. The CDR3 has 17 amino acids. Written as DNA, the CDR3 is TGTGCCAGCAGCCAACGAGGGGACAGGGGGCCCCGAACTGAAGCTTTCTTT. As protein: CASSQRGDRGPRTEAFF.

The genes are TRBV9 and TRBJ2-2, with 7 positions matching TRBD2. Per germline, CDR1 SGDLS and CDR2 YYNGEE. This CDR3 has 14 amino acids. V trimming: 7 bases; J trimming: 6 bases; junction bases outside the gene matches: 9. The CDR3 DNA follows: TGTGCCAGCTCCGAGTGGGGAGGGGCCGGGGAGCTGTTTTTT. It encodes CASSEWGGAGELFF.

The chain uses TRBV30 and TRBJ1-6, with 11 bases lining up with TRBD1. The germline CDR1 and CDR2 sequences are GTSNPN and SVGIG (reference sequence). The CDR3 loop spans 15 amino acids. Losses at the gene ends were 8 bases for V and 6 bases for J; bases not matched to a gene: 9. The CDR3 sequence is CAGQSGTGGNSPLHF. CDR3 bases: TGTGCCGGTCAATCCGGGACAGGGGGTAATTCACCCCTCCACTTT.